This T cell receptor (beta chain) was identified during a study of persistence of HIV-infected CD4 T cells. Sequencing used immunoSEQ version 4 in survey mode. Each sample used up to roughly 1 ug genomic DNA diluted to 10 ng/uL. Generated by immunoSEQ multiplex PCR, the TCRdb table keeps only in-frame clones and is missing some. The data contain roughly 41,000 clones, roughly 89% of them seen just once; the ten biggest clones take up approximately 1.3%. Study-wide results and caveats: TCRbeta richness was lower in CMV- and Gag-responding cells than in anti-CD3/anti-CD28-responding cells.

The germline V gene encodes CDR1 MGHDK and CDR2 SYGVNS. The V end was cut by 2 bases, the J end by 2 bases, with 13 bases between. The CDR3 has 16 residues. Comment on this clone: Antigen unknown.

Anti-CD3/anti-CD28 beads served as a nonspecific positive control stimulus. Responding CD4+ T cells were sorted by upregulation of both CD40 ligand and CD69. Inclusion required CMV-positive serology and CD4+ counts above 400 cells/uL. The origin of this receptor is an adult man with HIV who was CMV-seropositive. This material consisted of CD4+ T cells sorted from PBMCs after approximately 20-hour stimulation, taken from a patient who received antiretroviral therapy. The rearrangement links TRBV25-1 to TRBJ1-5; D is ambiguous. CDR3 sequence reads: CASSEGSRWGNQPQHF. The CDR3 DNA reads as TGTGCCAGCAGTGAAGGGTCCCGCTGGGGCAATCAGCCCCAGCATTTT.